The rows below give T cell receptor beta chains drawn from one sample of a study of blood T cell repertoires in COVID-19. Only in-frame clones appear in the TCRdb table, and some are missing; sequencing was by immunoSEQ multiplex PCR. In the table there are around 200,000 clones, 86% of which are singletons. The sample taken for sequencing was peripheral blood. The source of these receptors is an older man with active or convalescent COVID-19. Both conserved end residues are part of each CDR3. Each record gives: D gene, J gene, clone size, V gene, CDR3 protein, CDR3 DNA. A D gene is named only where the DNA matches it firmly. Expanded clones get a size class; other rows say once, few or many, or leave the size out.

d_call: TRBD1; j_call: TRBJ1-5; clone_size: .; v_call: TRBV19; cdr3_aa: CASRPRQGGNQPQHF; cdr3_nt: TGTGCCAGTAGGCCCCGACAGGGCGGCAATCAGCCCCAGCATTTT
d_call: .; j_call: TRBJ1-1; clone_size: .; v_call: TRBV13; cdr3_aa: CASSLDLLRRNTEAFF; cdr3_nt: TGTGCCAGCAGCTTAGATCTGTTGAGGAGAAACACTGAAGCTTTCTTT
d_call: TRBD1; j_call: TRBJ1-2; clone_size: .; v_call: TRBV6-5; cdr3_aa: CASRGQRIYGYTF; cdr3_nt: TGTGCCAGTAGGGGACAGAGAATCTATGGCTACACCTTC
d_call: .; j_call: TRBJ2-2; clone_size: .; v_call: TRBV7-2; cdr3_aa: CASSPQGYTGELFF; cdr3_nt: TGTGCCAGCAGCCCGCAGGGGTACACCGGGGAGCTGTTTTTT
d_call: .; j_call: TRBJ1-6; clone_size: .; v_call: TRBV18; cdr3_aa: CASSPRRGNSPLHF; cdr3_nt: TGTGCCAGCTCACCCAGGCGTGGTAATTCACCCCTCCACTTT
d_call: .; j_call: TRBJ2-1; clone_size: .; v_call: TRBV6-2/TRBV6-3; cdr3_aa: CASSYQGNSYNEQFF; cdr3_nt: TGTGCCAGCAGTTACCAGGGGAATTCCTACAATGAGCAGTTCTTC
d_call: TRBD1; j_call: TRBJ1-1; clone_size: few; v_call: TRBV28; cdr3_aa: CASSLSGGAYEAFF; cdr3_nt: TGTGCCAGCAGTTTATCAGGGGGCGCTTACGAAGCTTTCTTT
d_call: TRBD1; j_call: TRBJ2-3; clone_size: .; v_call: TRBV4-3; cdr3_aa: CASSQDRTGGRDTQYF; cdr3_nt: TGCGCCAGCAGCCAAGATAGGACAGGGGGTAGGGATACGCAGTATTTT
d_call: .; j_call: TRBJ1-2; clone_size: .; v_call: TRBV6-6; cdr3_aa: CASSRGLANYGYTF; cdr3_nt: TGTGCCAGCAGTCGGGGACTAGCTAACTATGGCTACACCTTC
d_call: .; j_call: TRBJ2-1; clone_size: once; v_call: TRBV28; cdr3_aa: CASSLLYNEQFF; cdr3_nt: TGTGCCAGCAGTCTCCTCTACAATGAGCAGTTCTTC
d_call: TRBD1; j_call: TRBJ2-7; clone_size: .; v_call: TRBV11-3; cdr3_aa: CASSQGQGGSYEQYF; cdr3_nt: TGTGCCAGCAGCCAAGGACAGGGAGGCTCCTACGAGCAGTACTTC